This T cell receptor beta chain was observed in a study of regulatory T cells in long-lasting Graves disease. Study overall: The study enrolled newly diagnosed Graves' patients on antithyroid drugs under 3 months. Study-wide points: Persistent disease was associated with favored TRBV28 usage and with favored use of TRBJ1-2 and TRBJ2-5.

Indicated time point: newly diagnosed GD, antithyroid drugs for less than 3 months. With RNA extracted from PBMCs as input, the TCR library was made. An endocrinology department located in Xi'an, China, was where the patients came from. Many counts were recorded for this clonotype. Its antigen is unknown. The CDR3 runs to 15 residues. V gave up 3 bases and J gave up 5 bases, with 17 bases separating them. Looked up from germline, CDR1 is SGHKS and CDR2 is YYEKEE (reference sequence). In building TCR beta libraries, iRepertoire HTBI primers were used together with Arm-PCR of CDR3 regions. TCRdb fed the multiplex PCR reads into MiXCR, producing one record per CDR3 protein. The data contain approximately 300,000 distinct CDR3 sequences, 18% of them singletons.

This clonotype originated in a female donor with Graves disease. The chain combines TRBV5-5 with TRBJ1-2; D is unclear. The sample in question was peripheral blood mononuclear cells (PBMCs), obtained at new diagnosis, from a patient treated with antithyroid drugs. In nucleotides, the CDR3 is TGTGCCAGCAGCTCAGCGCCGGGTGCGGAATATGGCTACACCTTC. It is translated as CASSSAPGAEYGYTF.